The rows below give T cell receptor beta chains drawn from one sample of a study of T cells in Graves' hyperthyroidism and ophthalmopathy. TCRdb used MiXCR to reprocess the multiplex PCR reads, holding one entry per CDR3 protein. Of a few hundred thousand distinct CDR3 sequences in the sample, approximately 14% were seen once. Source material: blood. The receptors here all came from a woman in her 30s with Graves' hyperthyroidism. Each CDR3 is given with its conserved first and last residue. D genes are given only for firm matches. Clone size, where shown, is once, few, many, or a class for clones that have expanded.

NA | TRBJ2-1 | TRBV5-1 | NA | TGCGCCAGCAGGGCAGGCAATGAGCAGTTCTTC | CASRAGNEQFF
many | TRBJ1-2 | TRBV18 | TRBD1 | TGTGCCAGCTCACCGCACAGGGGGCATGCCTATGGCTACACCTTC | CASSPHRGHAYGYTF
few | TRBJ2-3 | TRBV7-9 | NA | TGTGCCAGCAGCAGAGGTTCAGGGAGTAGACACATGGGCACGCAGTATTTT | CASSRGSGSRHMGTQYF
few | TRBJ2-1 | TRBV4-3 | NA | TGCGCCAGCAGCCGAAGAACATCTAACAATGAGCAGTTCTTC | CASSRRTSNNEQFF
many | TRBJ1-4 | TRBV11-2 | TRBD1 | TGTGCCAGCAGCTTAGAAACGGGACAGCTTAATGAAAAACTGTTTTTT | CASSLETGQLNEKLFF
NA | TRBJ2-7 | TRBV5-1 | TRBD1 | TGCGCCAGCAGCCCCGGGACAGGGACCTTCTACGAGCAGTACTTC | CASSPGTGTFYEQYF
many | TRBJ2-1 | TRBV27 | TRBD2 | TGTGCCAGCAGTTTATCGGTGGGGCTAGCGGGAGACAATGAGCAGTTCTTC | CASSLSVGLAGDNEQFF
NA | TRBJ2-7 | TRBV3-1 | NA | TGTGCCAGCAGCCAAGAGGGGGTAGACGTCTACGAGCAGTACTTC | CASSQEGVDVYEQYF
many | TRBJ2-7 | TRBV28 | NA | TGTGCCAGCAGTTTATCCGGGGTGGCAGTATACGAGCAGTACTTC | CASSLSGVAVYEQYF
many | TRBJ2-7 | TRBV5-6 | NA | TGTGCCAGCAGCTGGACATCCGGCTACGAGCAGTACTTC | CASSWTSGYEQYF
many | TRBJ2-1 | TRBV27 | TRBD2 | TGTGCCAGCAGTCAGCGGGAGGGCCTCTCCTACAATGAGCAGTTCTTC | CASSQREGLSYNEQFF
few | TRBJ1-5 | TRBV30 | TRBD1 | TGTGCCTGGGCTCCAGGGGGTGGAAGCAATCAGCCCCAGCATTTT | CAWAPGGGSNQPQHF
NA | TRBJ2-4 | TRBV5-1 | NA | TGCGCCAGCAGGGGCGACAGGGGAGGGAAAAACATTCAGTACTTC | CASRGDRGGKNIQYF
many | TRBJ2-7 | TRBV20-1 | NA | TGCAGTGCTAGAGCGGCGGCTTTTACTAACTACGAGCAGTACTTC | CSARAAAFTNYEQYF
NA | TRBJ1-1 | TRBV29-1 | NA | TGCAGCGTTGTGCAGGCTCCCCCTTTGAACACTGAAGCTTTCTTT | CSVVQAPPLNTEAFF
NA | TRBJ2-7 | TRBV3-1 | NA | TGTGCCAGCAGCCGTCTACCTCGTCGGAGCACCTACGAGCAGTACTTC | CASSRLPRRSTYEQYF
few | TRBJ1-3 | TRBV6-1 | NA | TGTGCCAGCAGTGGAGCGGGAGGCACATATGGAAACACCATATATTTT | CASSGAGGTYGNTIYF
many | TRBJ2-2 | TRBV3-1 | NA | TGTGCCAGCAGCCTTACTGCAGGCACCGGGGAGCTGTTTTTT | CASSLTAGTGELFF
NA | TRBJ1-5 | TRBV7-9 | TRBD1 | TGTGCCAGCAGCGAAGGACAGGGGAATCAGCCCCAGCATTTT | CASSEGQGNQPQHF
few | TRBJ2-6 | TRBV19 | TRBD1 | TGTGCCAGTAGTGCGGGCGCCGGGACAGGTCGCTCTGGGGCCAACGTCCTGACTTTC | CASSAGAGTGRSGANVLTF
few | TRBJ2-3 | TRBV20-1 | TRBD2 | TGCAGTGCTAGGACTAGCGGGAGAAGACGCACAGATACGCAGTATTTT | CSARTSGRRRTDTQYF
many | TRBJ2-1 | TRBV18 | NA | TGTGCCAGCTCACCACCGGTGCAGCCAGACAATGAGCAGTTCTTC | CASSPPVQPDNEQFF
NA | TRBJ1-6 | TRBV13 | TRBD1 | TGTGCCAGCAGAGCGGGACAGGGGATTTCACCCCTCCACTTT | CASRAGQGISPLHF
few | TRBJ2-7 | TRBV28 | NA | TGTGCCAGCAGTTTAGGGGGACAAGGGTCCTACGAGCAGTACTTC | CASSLGGQGSYEQYF
many | TRBJ1-1 | TRBV7-9 | NA | TGTGCCAGCAGAAGCATGAACACTGAAGCTTTCTTT | CASRSMNTEAFF
many | TRBJ1-3 | TRBV12-5 | NA | TGTGCTAGTGGAACAGTCCTGGCCACGGCTGGAAACACCATATATTTT | CASGTVLATAGNTIYF
once | TRBJ2-7 | TRBV3-1 | TRBD2 | TGTGCCAGTGGGCCTAGCGGGAGTAGTGGCTACGAGCAGTACTTC | CASGPSGSSGYEQYF
many | TRBJ2-7 | TRBV11-1 | NA | TGTGCCAGCAGCCTGACCGTTCTACTTCCCTACGAGCAGTACTTC | CASSLTVLLPYEQYF
many | TRBJ2-3 | TRBV20-1 | NA | TGCAGTGCTACCGGTCCGAACACAGATACGCAGTATTTT | CSATGPNTDTQYF
few | TRBJ2-6 | TRBV27 | NA | TGTGCCAGCAGACACGACCTGGGGTTTTCTGGGGCCAACGTCCTGACTTTC | CASRHDLGFSGANVLTF
NA | TRBJ2-7 | TRBV6-6 | NA | TGTGCCAGCAGTTACTCGGGGGGGGCAGGGATCTACGAGCAGTACTTC | CASSYSGGAGIYEQYF
many | TRBJ2-7 | TRBV7-9 | NA | TGTGCCAGCAGGCACAACATCGAGTCCGGGCAGTACTTC | CASRHNIESGQYF
few | TRBJ1-5 | TRBV10-3 | NA | TGTGCCATCAGCCAAGGGATGAATCAGCCCCAGCATTTT | CAISQGMNQPQHF
many | TRBJ1-2 | TRBV7-3 | NA | TGTGCCAGCAGCTTAAGACCGGGGGAGGATGGCTACACCTTC | CASSLRPGEDGYTF
many | TRBJ2-7 | TRBV6-1 | TRBD1 | TGTGCCAGCAGTTACCACACCGGGACAGGGGGAAACGAGCAGTACTTC | CASSYHTGTGGNEQYF
many | TRBJ2-2 | TRBV28 | NA | TGTGCCAGCAGTCCGCGGATCTCCGGGGAGCTGTTTTTT | CASSPRISGELFF
few | TRBJ2-6 | TRBV19 | NA | TGTGCCAGTAGCTCCCTAGGGGAAACCTTCTCTGGGGCCAACGTCCTGACTTTC | CASSSLGETFSGANVLTF
many | TRBJ2-2 | TRBV20-1 | TRBD2 | TGCAGTGCTTCGAGCCTAGCGGGAGGTACCGGGGAGCTGTTTTTT | CSASSLAGGTGELFF
NA | TRBJ1-5 | TRBV6-2/TRBV6-3 | NA | TGTGCCAGCACCCGTGGCAATCAGCCCCAGCATTTT | CASTRGNQPQHF
NA | TRBJ2-4 | TRBV25-1 | NA | TGTGCCAGCGGCCACGGGGAAAACATTCAGTACTTC | CASGHGENIQYF
NA | TRBJ2-7 | TRBV20-1 | NA | TGCAGTGCTAGACCGGCTAGTTCCTACGAGCGGTACTTC | CSARPASSYERYF
many | TRBJ2-7 | TRBV6-1 | NA | TGTGCCAGCAGTGAAGTTCGTCGTGGTCTTCTCTACGAGCAGTACTTC | CASSEVRRGLLYEQYF
many | TRBJ1-1 | TRBV30 | NA | TGTGCCTGGACAGTGACATTTAACACTGAAGCTTTCTTT | CAWTVTFNTEAFF
NA | TRBJ1-5 | TRBV5-1 | NA | TGCGCCAGCAGCTTGGTGTCAGGGCCCCATCAGCCCCAGCATTTT | CASSLVSGPHQPQHF
many | TRBJ2-7 | TRBV3-1 | NA | TGTGCCAGCAGCCAAGATCCGCGGACAATTGACTACGAGCAGTACTTC | CASSQDPRTIDYEQYF
few | TRBJ2-2 | TRBV27 | NA | TGTGCCAGCAGCCCCTCGGCCACCGGGGAGCTGTTTTTT | CASSPSATGELFF
NA | TRBJ1-6 | TRBV12-3/TRBV12-4 | NA | TGTGCCAGCAGTCCCACAGGGACTAATTCACCCCTCCACTTT | CASSPTGTNSPLHF
many | TRBJ2-6 | TRBV12-3/TRBV12-4 | NA | TGTGCCAGCAGTTTAACGGACTCTGGGGCCAACGTCCTGACTTTC | CASSLTDSGANVLTF
many | TRBJ2-7 | TRBV30 | TRBD2 | TGTGCCTGGAGTACCGGGGGGGAGGGCCGGTACGAGCAGTACTTC | CAWSTGGEGRYEQYF
many | TRBJ2-7 | TRBV11-2 | NA | TGTGCCAGCAGCTCTTCGCCACTTGGGGAGCAGTACTTC | CASSSSPLGEQYF
many | TRBJ2-7 | TRBV6-1 | TRBD2 | TGTGCCAGCAGTCGCGAGTCGACCGGGACTAGCTACGAGCAGTACTTC | CASSRESTGTSYEQYF
few | TRBJ1-2 | TRBV10-3 | TRBD1 | TGTGCCATAACCGGACAGGAGTTCTATGGCTACACCTTC | CAITGQEFYGYTF
NA | TRBJ2-1 | TRBV9 | TRBD2 | TGTGCCAGCAGCGGCGGGAGGGGATCCTACAATGAGCAGTTCTTC | CASSGGRGSYNEQFF
many | TRBJ2-1 | TRBV28 | TRBD2 | TGTGCCAGCAGATTAGCGGGAGTGTATGGGGATGAGCAGTTCTTC | CASRLAGVYGDEQFF
NA | TRBJ2-3 | TRBV20-1 | TRBD2 | TGCAGTGCTACACGGGGGGCGGGAGGGGTGGATACGCAGTATTTT | CSATRGAGGVDTQYF